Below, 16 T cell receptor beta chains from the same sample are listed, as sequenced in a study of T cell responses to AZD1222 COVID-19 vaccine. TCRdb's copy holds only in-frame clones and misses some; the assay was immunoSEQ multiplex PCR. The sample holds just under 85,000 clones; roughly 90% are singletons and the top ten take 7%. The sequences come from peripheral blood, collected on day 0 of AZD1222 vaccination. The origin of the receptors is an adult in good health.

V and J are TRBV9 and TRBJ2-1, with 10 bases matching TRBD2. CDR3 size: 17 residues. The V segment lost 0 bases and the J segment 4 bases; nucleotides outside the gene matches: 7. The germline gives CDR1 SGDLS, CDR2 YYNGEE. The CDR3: CASSVEASGSRYNEQFF. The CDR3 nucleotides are TGTGCCAGCAGCGTAGAGGCTAGCGGGAGTCGGTACAATGAGCAGTTCTTC.

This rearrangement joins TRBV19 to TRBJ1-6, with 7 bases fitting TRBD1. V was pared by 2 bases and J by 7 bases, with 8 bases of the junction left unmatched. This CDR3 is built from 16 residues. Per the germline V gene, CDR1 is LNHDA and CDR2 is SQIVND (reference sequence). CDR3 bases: TGTGCCAGTAGTATAAGGGAACAGGGGTCAAATTCACCCCTCCACTTT. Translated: CASSIREQGSNSPLHF.

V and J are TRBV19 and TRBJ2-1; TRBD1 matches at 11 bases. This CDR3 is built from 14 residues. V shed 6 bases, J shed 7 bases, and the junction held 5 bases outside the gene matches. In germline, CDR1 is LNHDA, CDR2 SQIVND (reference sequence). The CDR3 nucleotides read TGTGCCAGTAGCCGGGGACAGGGGGGGAATGAGCAGTTCTTC. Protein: CASSRGQGGNEQFF.

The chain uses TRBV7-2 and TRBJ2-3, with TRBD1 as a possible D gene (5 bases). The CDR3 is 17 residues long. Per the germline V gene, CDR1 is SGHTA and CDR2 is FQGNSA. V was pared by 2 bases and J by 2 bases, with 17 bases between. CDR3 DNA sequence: TGTGCCAGCAGCTTAAGTCTCTGGCAGGGAAACACAGATACGCAGTATTTT. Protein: CASSLSLWQGNTDTQYF. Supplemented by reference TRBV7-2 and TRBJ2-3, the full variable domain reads GAGVSQSPSNKVTEKGKDVELRCDPISGHTALYWYRQSLGQGLEFLIYFQGNSAPDKSGLPSDRFSAERTGGSVSTLTIQRTQQEDSAVYLCASSLSLWQGNTDTQYFGPGTRLTVL.

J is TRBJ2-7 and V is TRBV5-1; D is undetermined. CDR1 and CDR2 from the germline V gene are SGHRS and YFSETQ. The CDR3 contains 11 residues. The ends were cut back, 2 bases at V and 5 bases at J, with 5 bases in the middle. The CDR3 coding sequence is TGCGCCAGCAGCTTTTACCACGAGCAGTACTTC. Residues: CASSFYHEQYF.

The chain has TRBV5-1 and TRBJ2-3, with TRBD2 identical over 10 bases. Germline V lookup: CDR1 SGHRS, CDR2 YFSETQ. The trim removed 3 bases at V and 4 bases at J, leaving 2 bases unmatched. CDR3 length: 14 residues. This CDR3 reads CASSSGLAPDTQYF. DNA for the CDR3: TGCGCCAGCAGCTCGGGACTAGCGCCAGATACGCAGTATTTT.

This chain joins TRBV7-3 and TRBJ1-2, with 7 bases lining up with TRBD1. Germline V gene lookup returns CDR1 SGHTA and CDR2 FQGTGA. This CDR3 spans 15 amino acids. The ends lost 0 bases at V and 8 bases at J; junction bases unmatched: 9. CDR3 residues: CASSLTGSGGYGYTF. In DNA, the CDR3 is TGTGCCAGCAGCTTAACGGGGTCAGGGGGATACGGCTACACCTTC.

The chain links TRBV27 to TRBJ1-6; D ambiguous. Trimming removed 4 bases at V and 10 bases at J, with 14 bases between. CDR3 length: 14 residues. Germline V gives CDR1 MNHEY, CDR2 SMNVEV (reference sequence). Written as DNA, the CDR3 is TGTGCCAGCAGTTCTGCAGAGACTGGGTCACCCCTCCACTTT. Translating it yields CASSSAETGSPLHF.

CDR3: CASSLATGRVAYEQYF. CDR3 nucleotide sequence: TGTGCCAGCAGTTTGGCTACGGGACGGGTGGCCTACGAGCAGTACTTC. The chain has TRBV28 and TRBJ2-7; D possibly uses TRBD1 or TRBD2 (5 bases each). Trimming took off 3 bases at V and 2 bases at J, with 17 bases between the two ends. CDR1 is MDHEN and CDR2 is SYDVKM in the germline V gene. This CDR3 is built from 16 residues.

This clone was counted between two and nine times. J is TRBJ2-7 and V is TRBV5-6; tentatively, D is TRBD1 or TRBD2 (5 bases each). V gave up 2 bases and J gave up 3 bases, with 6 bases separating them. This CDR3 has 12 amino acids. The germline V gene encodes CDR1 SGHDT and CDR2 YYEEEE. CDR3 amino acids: CASSFGGYEQYF. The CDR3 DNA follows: TGTGCCAGCAGCTTTGGGGGCTACGAGCAGTACTTC.

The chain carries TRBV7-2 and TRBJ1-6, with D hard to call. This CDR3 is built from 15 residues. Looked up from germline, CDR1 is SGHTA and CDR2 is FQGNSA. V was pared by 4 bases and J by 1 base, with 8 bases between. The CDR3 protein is CASSSRESYNSPLHF. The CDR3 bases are TGTGCCAGCAGCTCCCGGGAATCCTATAATTCACCCCTCCACTTT. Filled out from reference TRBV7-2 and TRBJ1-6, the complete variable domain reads GAGVSQSPSNKVTEKGKDVELRCDPISGHTALYWYRQSLGQGLEFLIYFQGNSAPDKSGLPSDRFSAERTGGSVSTLTIQRTQQEDSAVYLCASSSRESYNSPLHFGNGTRLTVT.

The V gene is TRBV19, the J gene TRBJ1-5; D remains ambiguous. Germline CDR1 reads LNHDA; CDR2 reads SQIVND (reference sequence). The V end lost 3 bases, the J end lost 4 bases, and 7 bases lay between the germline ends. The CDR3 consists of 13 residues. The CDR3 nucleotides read TGTGCCAGTAGTATGTTAGGGAATCAGCCCCAGCATTTT. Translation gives CASSMLGNQPQHF.

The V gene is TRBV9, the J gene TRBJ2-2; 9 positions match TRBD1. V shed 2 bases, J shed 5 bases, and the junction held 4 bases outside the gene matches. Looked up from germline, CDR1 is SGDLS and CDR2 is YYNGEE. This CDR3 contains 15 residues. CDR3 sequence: CASSVLGQGTGELFF. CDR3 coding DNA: TGTGCCAGCAGCGTCCTGGGACAGGGAACCGGGGAGCTGTTTTTT.

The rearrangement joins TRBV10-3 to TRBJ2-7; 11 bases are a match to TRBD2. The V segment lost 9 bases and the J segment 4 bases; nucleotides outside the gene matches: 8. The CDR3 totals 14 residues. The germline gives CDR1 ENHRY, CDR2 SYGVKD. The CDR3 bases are TGTGCCATTGCCTTAGCGGGAGGGCCTTACGAGCAGTACTTC. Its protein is CAIALAGGPYEQYF.

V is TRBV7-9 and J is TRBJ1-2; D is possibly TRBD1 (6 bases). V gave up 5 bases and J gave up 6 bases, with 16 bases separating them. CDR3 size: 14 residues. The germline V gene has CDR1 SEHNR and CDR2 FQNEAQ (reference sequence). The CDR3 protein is CASSPRGGADGYTF. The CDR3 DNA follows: TGTGCCAGCAGCCCTAGGGGGGGCGCGGATGGCTACACCTTC.

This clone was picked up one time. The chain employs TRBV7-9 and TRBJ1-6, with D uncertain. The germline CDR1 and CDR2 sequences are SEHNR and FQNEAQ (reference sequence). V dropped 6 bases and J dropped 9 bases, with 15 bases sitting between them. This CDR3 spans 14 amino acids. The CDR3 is CASSPSPGSSPLHF. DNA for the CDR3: TGTGCCAGCAGTCCTAGCCCGGGGAGTTCACCCCTCCACTTT.